The TCR beta chain under discussion was sequenced for a study of blood T cells in healthy people across ages. This clonotype has ten or more counts. This CDR3 is 13 amino acids long. Germline loops: CDR1 LGHDT, CDR2 YNNKEL (reference sequence). V trimming: 4 bases; J trimming: 8 bases; junction bases outside the gene matches: 2. Together with a sample-barcoded 5' primer, a J-beta primer mix was included in a second PCR lasting about 6 to 11 cycles. Using its own MiXCR run on the 5' RACE reads, TCRdb lists one record per CDR3 protein. The data show hundreds of thousands of distinct CDR3 sequences, less than 25% seen once. These records were also assigned to another study, of T cells of mothers and their children. That study adds: An overlap that was slightly higher, though non-significant, was seen in related mother-child pairs versus unrelated pairs.

The chain recombines TRBV3-1 with TRBJ1-4, with 9 positions matching TRBD1. Material: blood. The clonotype comes from a boy between 10 and 17 years old in good health. CDR3 DNA sequence: TGTGCCAGCAGCCCCGGGACAGGGGAAAAACTGTTTTTT. Encoded protein: CASSPGTGEKLFF.